A single sample gave rise to the 30 T cell receptor beta chains below, sequenced in a study of CXCR3-negative and CXCR3-positive naive CD8 T cells (dated by TCRdb to about 2019). The full study reports these points: TRB CDR3s from CXCR3-positive naive cells showed higher hydrophobicity (lower Kidera factor 4), lower energy, and higher strength and volume indices than CXCR3-negative naive cells.

Instrument used: NextSeq 550. The Human TCR Profiling Kit (MiLaboratory) was used to make UMI-labeled 5' RACE TRB cDNA libraries. TCRdb reprocessed the reads and assigns one entry to each CDR3 protein sequence, leaving out DNA. The record for this sample contains some 130,000 distinct CDR3 sequences. Clones ranked in the top ten supply approximately 0.4% of the sample. These TCRs are of unknown antigen specificity. Input material: naive CXCR3+ CD8+ T cells from blood. Sample cell subset or site, as interpreted from the label and publication: CD45RO-CCR7+CD27+CD95- naive CD8+ T cells expressing CXCR3 (TNR3+). These receptors came from a human donor in good health. Some clones in this sample may be carry-over from other donors' samples.

V usage is TRBV28 and J usage is TRBJ2-1; absent DNA, TCRdb's TRBD2 call cannot be checked. Germline V gene lookup returns CDR1 MDHEN and CDR2 SYDVKM. The CDR3 is 17 amino acids. The CDR3 region is CASSLYRATSSYNEQFF.

This chain links TRBV24-1 with TRBJ2-1. The CDR3 consists of 16 residues. CDR1 is KGHDR, CDR2 SFDVKD, per germline. CDR3 amino acids: CATSEGLKGYYDEQFF.

This chain joins TRBV6-5 and TRBJ2-7; with no DNA, the TCRdb D assignment of TRBD1 cannot be verified. The germline V gene has CDR1 MNHEY and CDR2 SVGAGI. The CDR3 is 17 residues long. The CDR3 here is CASSYNIGQVSSCEQYF.

The chain uses TRBV15 and TRBJ2-7. This CDR3 has 15 amino acids. Germline CDR1 LNHNV, CDR2 YYDKDF (reference sequence). This CDR3 is CATSRDGRRNYEQYF. The full variable domain, rest sourced from reference TRBV15 and TRBJ2-7, is DAMVIQNPRYQVTQFGKPVTLSCSQTLNHNVMYWYQQKSSQAPKLLFHYYDKDFNNEADTPDNFQSRRPNTSFCFLDIRSPGLGDTAMYLCATSRDGRRNYEQYFGPGTRLTVT.

The chain employs TRBV29-1 and TRBJ2-1; as DNA is missing, the TRBD1 call by TCRdb cannot be tested. The CDR3 covers 15 residues. Germline V gene sequence: CDR1 SQVTM, CDR2 ANQGSEA. CDR3 protein: CSVIQQGAGAREQFF.

The V gene is TRBV30, the J gene TRBJ2-7; without DNA, the TCRdb call of TRBD1 cannot be checked. The CDR3 is 14 amino acids. Germline lookup yields CDR1 GTSNPN and CDR2 SVGIG (reference sequence). The CDR3 region is CAWRRQSDLYEQYF.

The chain employs TRBV15 and TRBJ2-1; the D call from TCRdb, TRBD1, cannot be confirmed without DNA. Per the germline V gene, CDR1 is LNHNV and CDR2 is YYDKDF (reference sequence). This CDR3 has 16 amino acids. CDR3 sequence reads: CATSRDGGVVDNEQFF.

The V call is TRBV2, the J call TRBJ1-4; TCRdb indicates TRBD1, and absent DNA this call remains unverified. Germline V CDR1 and CDR2: SNHLY, FYNNEI. There are 15 residues in the CDR3. This chain's CDR3 is CASSPTGSVNEKLFF.

The CDR3 here is CASSSVTGELFF. This chain uses TRBV28 with TRBJ2-2. The CDR3 loop spans 12 amino acids. Per the germline V gene, CDR1 is MDHEN and CDR2 is SYDVKM.

V is TRBV9 and J is TRBJ2-1; TCRdb names TRBD1, which stays unverified in the absence of DNA. Germline CDR1 and CDR2: SGDLS and YYNGEE. The CDR3 is 14 residues long. The CDR3 here is CASSLRTGENEQFF.

V and J are TRBV6-5 and TRBJ2-2; TCRdb's D call, TRBD2, is unchecked because there is no DNA. CDR1 and CDR2 (germline): MNHEY, SVGAGI. This CDR3 is 17 amino acids long. CDR3 region: CASSTTSGGANTGELFF.

This sequence joins TRBV6-5 and TRBJ2-5; TCRdb designates TRBD1, a call that cannot be tested without DNA. From germline, CDR1 is MNHEY and CDR2 SVGAGI. The CDR3 sequence is 16 residues long. This CDR3 reads CASSYLGQGDQETQYF.

The genes are TRBV5-6 and TRBJ2-3; TCRdb returns TRBD2, unconfirmable since there is no DNA. The CDR3 has 16 amino acids. In germline, CDR1 is SGHDT, CDR2 YYEEEE. CDR3 residues: CASSLLTSGTTDTQYF.

The chain joins TRBV4-1 to TRBJ1-5; TCRdb reports TRBD1, a call that lacks DNA to check it against. Germline V lookup: CDR1 MGHRA, CDR2 YSYEKL. The CDR3 runs to 15 residues. This chain's CDR3 is CASSSGQLGNQPQHF.

This chain joins TRBV5-1 and TRBJ2-1. This CDR3 comprises 14 residues. Germline values: CDR1 SGHRS, CDR2 YFSETQ. CDR3 sequence reads: CASSFGGSTNEQFF.

The CDR3 sequence is CASSLALNLPQDNEQFF. The chain recombines TRBV7-2 with TRBJ2-1; TCRdb reports TRBD2, a call that lacks DNA to check it against. Germline-derived CDR1 and CDR2 are SGHTA and FQGNSA. This CDR3 is built from 17 residues.

V usage is TRBV20-1 and J usage is TRBJ1-5. Germline CDR1 reads DFQATT; CDR2 reads SNEGSKA (reference sequence). The CDR3 length is 13 residues. The CDR3 protein is CSARDGGNQPQHF.

V gene TRBV18 combines with J gene TRBJ2-7. CDR1 KGHSH and CDR2 LQKENI come from the germline V gene. The CDR3 covers 14 residues. The CDR3 loop reads CASSPPRSLYEQYF.

This chain joins TRBV11-2 and TRBJ1-6. This CDR3 contains 12 residues. Per germline, CDR1 SGHAT and CDR2 FQNNGV. The CDR3 sequence: CASSLMDSPLHF.

CDR3 region: CASSIIGDEQFF. The chain has TRBV19 and TRBJ2-1. Germline CDR1 LNHDA, CDR2 SQIVND (reference sequence). CDR3 size: 12 residues.

The chain uses TRBV29-1 and TRBJ2-1; TCRdb indicates TRBD1, and absent DNA this call remains unverified. This CDR3 contains 17 residues. The germline CDR1 and CDR2 sequences are SQVTM and ANQGSEA. The CDR3 loop reads CSVVDREQRRSYNEQFF.

The chain employs TRBV28 and TRBJ1-5. The length of the CDR3 is 12 residues. The germline V gene encodes CDR1 MDHEN and CDR2 SYDVKM. CDR3 protein: CASSLPGQPQHF.

This rearrangement joins TRBV6-5 to TRBJ1-1; TCRdb's D call, TRBD1, is unchecked because there is no DNA. This CDR3 has 13 amino acids. Germline V gene sequence: CDR1 MNHEY, CDR2 SVGAGI. The CDR3 protein is CASTRTLNTEAFF.

V gene TRBV5-1 combines with J gene TRBJ2-7; the D call from TCRdb, TRBD1, cannot be confirmed without DNA. This CDR3 is 18 amino acids long. The germline CDR1 and CDR2 sequences are SGHRS and YFSETQ. The CDR3 loop is CASSPGGTLQRDGYEQYF.

This chain joins TRBV11-2 and TRBJ1-3. There are 12 residues in the CDR3. The germline gives CDR1 SGHAT, CDR2 FQNNGV. CDR3 protein: CASSFGSGTIYF.

The V and J genes are TRBV20-1 and TRBJ2-2; there is no DNA to check the TCRdb D call of TRBD1. The CDR3 loop spans 16 amino acids. Germline V gives CDR1 DFQATT, CDR2 SNEGSKA (reference sequence). This CDR3 is CSARVLQGRDTGELFF.

V and J are TRBV7-6 and TRBJ2-1. The CDR3 loop spans 17 amino acids. Germline CDR1 reads SGHVS; CDR2 reads FNYEAQ. Here the CDR3 reads CASSLGSWPSSYNEQFF.

This chain links TRBV6-5 with TRBJ2-7; TCRdb outputs TRBD1, but without DNA this stays unchecked. Germline CDR1 MNHEY, CDR2 SVGAGI. CDR3 length equals 16 residues. Here the CDR3 reads CASSPIGGTEFYEQYF.

The chain combines TRBV28 with TRBJ2-7; TCRdb's D gene call, TRBD2, goes unchecked for lack of DNA. CDR3 length: 13 residues. The germline V gene encodes CDR1 MDHEN and CDR2 SYDVKM. Here the CDR3 reads CASSLGLYYEQYF.

The genes are TRBV25-1 and TRBJ1-2. The germline V gene encodes CDR1 MGHDK and CDR2 SYGVNS. There are 13 residues in the CDR3. CDR3 protein: CASSEGGAGGYTF.